The rows below give T cell receptor beta chains drawn from one sample of a study of blood T cell repertoires in COVID-19. Clones were sequenced by immunoSEQ multiplex PCR, and TCRdb holds only the in-frame ones, with some missing. Seen here are about 240,000 clones, over 80% observed once, and the top ten hold around 5.9%. Sequenced sample: peripheral blood. Source of these receptors: a human donor in a cohort sampled during active COVID-19. CDR3s include the opening cysteine and the closing phenylalanine or tryptophan. D genes are given only for firm matches. Clone size, where shown, is once, few, many, or a class for clones that have expanded.

D | J | V | size | CDR3 | DNA
TRBD1 | TRBJ1-2 | TRBV10-2 | . | CASSPGQGAYYGYTF | TGCGCCAGCAGCCCCGGACAGGGGGCTTACTATGGCTACACCTTC
. | TRBJ1-1 | TRBV2 | . | CASSQESKPSTEAFF | TGTGCCAGCAGTCAAGAATCGAAACCGAGCACTGAAGCTTTCTTT
TRBD2 | TRBJ2-7 | TRBV28 | . | CASSIAGAGYEQYF | TGTGCCAGCAGCATAGCGGGAGCAGGCTACGAGCAGTACTTC
. | TRBJ2-1 | TRBV6-5 | . | CASGRDTFTIDEQFF | TGTGCCAGCGGCCGGGATACCTTCACTATCGATGAGCAGTTCTTC
TRBD1 | TRBJ2-2 | TRBV3-1/TRBV3-2 | . | CASSPDRGNTGELFF | TGTGCCAGCAGCCCCGACAGGGGGAACACCGGGGAGCTGTTTTTT
. | TRBJ1-3 | TRBV5-1 | . | CASSLQGSGNTIYF | TGCGCCAGCAGCTTACAGGGATCCGGAAACACCATATATTTT
. | TRBJ1-6 | TRBV10-3 | few | CAISEAGRSSSPLHF | TGTGCCATCAGTGAGGCAGGTCGTTCTTCCTCACCCCTCCACTTT
. | TRBJ1-1 | TRBV10-3 | . | CAISPGQSTEAFF | TGTGCCATCAGCCCCGGACAGTCCACTGAAGCTTTCTTT
. | TRBJ2-3 | TRBV9 | . | CASSVALSSDTQYF | TGTGCCAGCAGCGTAGCTCTCTCCTCAGATACGCAGTATTTT
. | TRBJ1-6 | TRBV3-1/TRBV3-2 | . | CASSQETGGGSALHF | TGTGCCAGCAGCCAAGAAACGGGCGGAGGTTCGGCCCTCCACTTT
. | TRBJ1-4 | TRBV18 | . | CASSPPRTATTNEKLFF | TGTGCCAGCTCACCACCCCGAACCGCTACAACTAATGAAAAACTGTTTTTT
. | TRBJ1-1 | TRBV5-1 | . | CASSLTGYMNTEAFF | TGCGCCAGCAGCTTAACAGGGTACATGAACACTGAAGCTTTCTTT
TRBD2 | TRBJ2-3 | TRBV5-1 | once | CASSLVLAGEDTQYF | TGCGCCAGCAGCTTGGTACTAGCGGGGGAGGATACGCAGTATTTT
TRBD1 | TRBJ2-1 | TRBV19 | . | CASSSRGQGARNEQFF | TGTGCCAGTAGTTCAAGGGGACAGGGGGCGCGGAATGAGCAGTTCTTC
. | TRBJ2-3 | TRBV11-3 | . | CASSLRDSRDTQYF | TGTGCCAGCAGCTTAAGGGACTCGAGGGATACGCAGTATTTT
. | TRBJ1-2 | TRBV12-3/TRBV12-4 | . | CASSFSDSYGYTF | TGTGCCAGCAGTTTTTCAGACAGCTATGGCTACACCTTC
TRBD1 | TRBJ2-2 | TRBV27 | few | CASSLRGLAGELFF | TGTGCCAGCAGTTTGAGGGGGCTCGCCGGGGAGCTGTTTTTT
TRBD1 | TRBJ2-3 | TRBV5-1 | few | CASKQGARADTQYF | TGCGCCAGCAAACAGGGGGCGCGGGCAGATACGCAGTATTTT
. | TRBJ2-7 | TRBV27 | . | CASSSGRHEQYF | TGTGCCAGCAGTTCGGGTCGTCACGAGCAGTACTTC
TRBD2 | TRBJ2-5 | TRBV3-1/TRBV3-2 | once | CASSPGTSGQETQYF | TGTGCCAGCAGCCCTGGGACTAGCGGACAAGAGACCCAGTACTTC
. | TRBJ2-4 | TRBV6-6 | once | CASTLREVENIQYF | TGTGCCAGCACCCTCCGGGAAGTCGAAAACATTCAGTACTTC
TRBD2 | TRBJ2-5 | TRBV7-6 | many | CASSSKRDLRLAGEETQYF | TGTGCCAGCAGTTCAAAGAGGGACCTTAGGCTAGCGGGAGAAGAGACCCAGTACTTC
. | TRBJ2-1 | TRBV28 | . | CASSSRLAGLYNEQFF | TGTGCCAGCAGCTCCCGCTTGGCGGGGCTCTACAATGAGCAGTTCTTC
TRBD1 | TRBJ2-5 | TRBV27 | . | CASSPQGRETQYF | TGTGCCAGCAGTCCACAGGGGCGAGAGACCCAGTACTTC
TRBD2 | TRBJ2-5 | TRBV7-2 | . | CASSLQAGGRETQYF | TGTGCCAGCAGCCTCCAAGCGGGGGGGCGGGAGACCCAGTACTTC
TRBD1 | TRBJ1-4 | TRBV19 | once | CASRRQGITTNEKLFF | TGTGCCAGCCGCAGACAGGGGATTACAACTAATGAAAAACTGTTTTTT
TRBD1 | TRBJ1-6 | TRBV5-1 | . | CASTPTGANSPLHF | TGCGCCAGCACCCCCACAGGGGCGAACTCACCCCTCCACTTT
. | TRBJ2-5 | TRBV9 | . | CASSVGFRDYQETQYF | TGTGCCAGCAGCGTAGGCTTCCGGGACTACCAAGAGACCCAGTACTTC
TRBD1 | TRBJ1-2 | TRBV28 | many | CASSPGTGYPGYTF | TGTGCCAGCAGTCCCGGGACAGGCTACCCTGGCTACACCTTC
. | TRBJ2-7 | TRBV5-1 | . | CASSLALEEQYF | TGCGCCAGCAGCTTGGCCCTTGAGGAGCAGTACTTC
. | TRBJ2-7 | TRBV29-1 | . | CSVDRAGRGEQYF | TGCAGCGTTGACCGGGCAGGGCGAGGCGAGCAGTACTTC
. | TRBJ1-6 | TRBV12-5 | . | CASGGGDRESSYNSPLHF | TGTGCTAGTGGTGGGGGGGACCGCGAGAGCTCCTATAATTCACCCCTCCACTTT
TRBD1 | TRBJ1-3 | TRBV2 | once | CASSGQGRGNTIYF | TGTGCCAGCAGTGGACAGGGCCGGGGAAACACCATATATTTT
TRBD1 | TRBJ1-3 | TRBV7-8 | few | CASSLARGQTGGNTIYF | TGTGCCAGCAGCTTAGCGAGGGGGCAGACAGGAGGAAACACCATATATTTT
. | TRBJ2-5 | TRBV27 | . | CASSPPERGGTQYF | TGTGCCAGCAGTCCTCCGGAGAGAGGAGGGACCCAGTACTTC
TRBD2 | TRBJ2-7 | TRBV7-8 | few | CASSQGRGKYYEQYF | TGTGCCAGCAGCCAAGGGAGGGGAAAGTACTACGAGCAGTACTTC
. | TRBJ2-2 | TRBV4-1 | . | CASSHDRELNTGELFF | TGCGCCAGCAGCCATGACCGGGAATTGAACACCGGGGAGCTGTTTTTT